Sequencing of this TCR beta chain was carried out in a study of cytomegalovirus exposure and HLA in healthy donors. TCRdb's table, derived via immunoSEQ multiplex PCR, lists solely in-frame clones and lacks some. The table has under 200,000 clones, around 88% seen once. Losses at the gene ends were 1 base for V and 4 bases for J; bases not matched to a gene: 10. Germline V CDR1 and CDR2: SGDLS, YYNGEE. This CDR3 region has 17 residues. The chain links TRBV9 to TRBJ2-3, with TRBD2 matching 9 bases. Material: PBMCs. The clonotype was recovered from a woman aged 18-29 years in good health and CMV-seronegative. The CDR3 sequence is CASSVRPAGGPADTQYF. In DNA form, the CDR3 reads TGTGCCAGCAGCGTACGGCCAGCGGGAGGCCCTGCAGATACGCAGTATTTT.